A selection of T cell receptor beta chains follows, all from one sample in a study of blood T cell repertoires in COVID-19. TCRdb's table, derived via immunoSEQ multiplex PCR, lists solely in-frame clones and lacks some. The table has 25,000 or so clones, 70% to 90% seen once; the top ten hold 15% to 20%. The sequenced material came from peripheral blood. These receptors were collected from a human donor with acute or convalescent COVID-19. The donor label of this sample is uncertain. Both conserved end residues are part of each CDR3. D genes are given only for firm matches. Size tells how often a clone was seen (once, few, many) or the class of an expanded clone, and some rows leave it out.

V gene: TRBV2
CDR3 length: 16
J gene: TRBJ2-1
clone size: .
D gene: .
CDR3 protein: CASSRPGTSSYNEQFF
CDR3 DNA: TGTGCCAGCAGTCGCCCCGGGACAAGCTCCTACAATGAGCAGTTCTTC

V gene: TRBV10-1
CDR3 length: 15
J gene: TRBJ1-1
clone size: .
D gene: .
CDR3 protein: CASSSVTVQNKEAFF
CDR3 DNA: TGCGCCAGCAGTTCTGTGACAGTACAGAACAAAGAAGCTTTCTTT

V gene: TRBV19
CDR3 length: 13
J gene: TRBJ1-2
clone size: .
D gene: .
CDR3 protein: CATADRPPNGYTF
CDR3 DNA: TGTGCCACCGCTGACAGGCCTCCTAATGGCTACACCTTC

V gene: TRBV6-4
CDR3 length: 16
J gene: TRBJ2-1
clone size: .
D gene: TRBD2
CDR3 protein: CASSDSGSGTYNEQFF
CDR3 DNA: TGTGCCAGCAGTGACTCGGGTAGCGGGACCTACAATGAGCAGTTCTTC

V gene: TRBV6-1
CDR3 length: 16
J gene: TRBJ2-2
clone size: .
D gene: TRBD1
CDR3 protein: CASSEDRGRLTGELFF
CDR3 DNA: TGTGCCAGCAGTGAAGACAGGGGGAGGCTCACCGGGGAGCTGTTTTTT

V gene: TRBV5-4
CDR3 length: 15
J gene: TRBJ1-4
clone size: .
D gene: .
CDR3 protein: CASSLAGETNEKLFF
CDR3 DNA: TGTGCCAGCAGCTTGGCGGGGGAAACTAATGAAAAACTGTTTTTT

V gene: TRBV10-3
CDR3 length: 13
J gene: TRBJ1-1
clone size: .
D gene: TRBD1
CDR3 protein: CAIRREGDRGAFF
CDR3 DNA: TGTGCCATCCGTCGAGAAGGGGACAGGGGAGCTTTCTTT

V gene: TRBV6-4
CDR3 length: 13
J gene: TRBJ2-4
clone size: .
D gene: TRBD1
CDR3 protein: CASSETGDNIQYF
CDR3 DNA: TGTGCCAGCAGTGAGACAGGGGATAACATTCAGTACTTC

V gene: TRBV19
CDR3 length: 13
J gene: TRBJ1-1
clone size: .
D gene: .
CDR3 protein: CASKNTGNTEAFF
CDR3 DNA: TGTGCCAGTAAAAACACAGGGAACACTGAAGCTTTCTTT

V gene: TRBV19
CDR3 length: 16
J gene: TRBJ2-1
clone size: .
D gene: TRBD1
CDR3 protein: CASSVRGQGVFSEQFF
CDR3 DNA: TGTGCCAGTAGCGTGCGGGGACAGGGGGTATTCAGTGAGCAGTTCTTC

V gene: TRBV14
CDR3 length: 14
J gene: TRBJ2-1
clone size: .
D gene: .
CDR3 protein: CASSQAIANNEQFF
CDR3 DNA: TGTGCCAGCAGCCAAGCTATAGCTAACAATGAGCAGTTCTTC

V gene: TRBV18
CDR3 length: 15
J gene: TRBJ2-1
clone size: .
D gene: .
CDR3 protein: CASSPPGVAFGEQFF
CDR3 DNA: TGTGCCAGCTCACCGCCAGGGGTGGCGTTCGGTGAGCAGTTCTTC

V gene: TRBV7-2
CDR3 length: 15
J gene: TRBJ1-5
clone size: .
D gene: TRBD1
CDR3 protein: CASSLSPGGHQPQHF
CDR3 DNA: TGTGCCAGCAGCTTATCCCCAGGGGGTCATCAGCCCCAGCATTTT

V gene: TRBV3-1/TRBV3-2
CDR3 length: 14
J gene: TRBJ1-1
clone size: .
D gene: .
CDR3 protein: CASSQGTGNTEAFF
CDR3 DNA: TGTGCCAGCAGCCAAGGCACAGGGAACACTGAAGCTTTCTTT

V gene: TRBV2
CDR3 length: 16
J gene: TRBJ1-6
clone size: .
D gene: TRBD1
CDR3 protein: CASTQLSGTGNSPLHF
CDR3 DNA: TGTGCCAGCACCCAACTTTCCGGGACAGGCAATTCACCCCTCCACTTT

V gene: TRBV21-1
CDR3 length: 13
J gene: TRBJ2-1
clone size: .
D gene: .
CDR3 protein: CASSGRVAGLRIF
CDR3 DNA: TGTGCCAGCAGCGGAAGAGTAGCGGGATTAAGGATCTTC

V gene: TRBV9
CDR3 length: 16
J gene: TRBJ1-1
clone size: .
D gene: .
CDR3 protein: CASSVEGGGRGTEAFF
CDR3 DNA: TGTGCCAGCAGCGTAGAAGGAGGTGGCAGGGGAACTGAAGCTTTCTTT

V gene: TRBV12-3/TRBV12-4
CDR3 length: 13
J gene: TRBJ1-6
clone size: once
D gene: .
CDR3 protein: CASSLASHSPLHF
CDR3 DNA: TGTGCCAGCAGTTTGGCTTCCCATTCACCCCTCCACTTT

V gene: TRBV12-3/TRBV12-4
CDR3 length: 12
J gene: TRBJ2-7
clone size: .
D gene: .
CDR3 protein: CASSKEGYEQYF
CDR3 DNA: TGTGCCAGCAGCAAAGAGGGCTACGAGCAGTACTTC

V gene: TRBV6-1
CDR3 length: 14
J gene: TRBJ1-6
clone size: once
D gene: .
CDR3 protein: CASSEGTVPSPLHF
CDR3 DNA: TGTGCCAGCAGTGAAGGGACAGTACCTTCACCCCTCCACTTT